Listed below are T cell receptor beta chains from one sample, sequenced in a study of control samples from healthy donors and cancer patients. Clones were read by immunoSEQ multiplex PCR, and TCRdb kept only the in-frame ones, dropping some. Here the sample spans approximately 26,000 clones, more than 75% being singletons. Sequencing was carried out using PBMCs. These receptors all come from a man aged 50 to 59 with lung cancer. The CDR3 runs from the conserved cysteine through the conserved F or W. The order of the fields is clone size, V gene, D gene, J gene, CDR3 DNA, CDR3 protein. A D gene is named only where the DNA matches it firmly. Clone size, where shown, is once, few, many, or a class for clones that have expanded.

abundance: -
v_gene: TRBV5-6
d_gene: -
j_gene: TRBJ1-3
CDR3nt: TGTGCCAGCAGCTTGTTCTGGGCGTCGGGTGGAAACACCATATATTTT
CDR3aa: CASSLFWASGGNTIYF

abundance: -
v_gene: TRBV3-1/TRBV3-2
d_gene: -
j_gene: TRBJ2-7
CDR3nt: TGTGCCAGCAGGGGCTCCTACGAGCAGTACTTC
CDR3aa: CASRGSYEQYF

abundance: -
v_gene: TRBV30
d_gene: TRBD1
j_gene: TRBJ1-2
CDR3nt: TGTGCCTGGAGAGGGGGCTTCAACTATGGCTACACCTTC
CDR3aa: CAWRGGFNYGYTF

abundance: -
v_gene: TRBV21-1
d_gene: -
j_gene: TRBJ1-1
CDR3nt: TGTGCCAGCAGCAAAGGGCGCAGGGTGGGGACTGAAGCTTTCTTT
CDR3aa: CASSKGRRVGTEAFF

abundance: -
v_gene: TRBV6-1
d_gene: -
j_gene: TRBJ2-7
CDR3nt: TGTGCCCTTTCTTCAGGGGACGAGCAGTACTTC
CDR3aa: CALSSGDEQYF

abundance: -
v_gene: TRBV19
d_gene: TRBD2
j_gene: TRBJ2-3
CDR3nt: TGTGCCAGTAGTGTTCTAGCGGGGGGGCCCACAGATACGCAGTATTTT
CDR3aa: CASSVLAGGPTDTQYF

abundance: -
v_gene: TRBV5-6
d_gene: TRBD2
j_gene: TRBJ2-5
CDR3nt: TGTGCCAGCAGCCGTGGACTAGCGGGGGGCGTGAACTTCCAAGAGACCCAGTACTTC
CDR3aa: CASSRGLAGGVNFQETQYF

abundance: -
v_gene: TRBV19
d_gene: -
j_gene: TRBJ2-7
CDR3nt: TGTGCCAGTACCTTGGACGGCTACGAGCAGTACTTC
CDR3aa: CASTLDGYEQYF

abundance: -
v_gene: TRBV24-1
d_gene: -
j_gene: TRBJ2-3
CDR3nt: TGTGCCTCCCAGAGGGGCGTGGCAGATACGCAGTATTTT
CDR3aa: CASQRGVADTQYF

abundance: -
v_gene: TRBV30
d_gene: -
j_gene: TRBJ2-1
CDR3nt: TGTGCCTGGAGTGTGGGGACCGCGGTCAATGAGCAGTTCTTC
CDR3aa: CAWSVGTAVNEQFF

abundance: -
v_gene: TRBV28
d_gene: TRBD1
j_gene: TRBJ1-5
CDR3nt: TGTGCCAGCAGCCGTCCGACAGGGACAAATCAGCCCCAGCATTTT
CDR3aa: CASSRPTGTNQPQHF

abundance: -
v_gene: TRBV5-4
d_gene: -
j_gene: TRBJ2-7
CDR3nt: TGTGCCAGCAGCTCGGAGGGCGGATTCTCCTACGAGCAGTACTTC
CDR3aa: CASSSEGGFSYEQYF

abundance: -
v_gene: TRBV7-2
d_gene: TRBD1
j_gene: TRBJ1-2
CDR3nt: TGTGCCAGCAGCCCCACAGGGGGTTTCGACCCATATGGCTACACCTTC
CDR3aa: CASSPTGGFDPYGYTF

abundance: once
v_gene: TRBV24-1
d_gene: -
j_gene: TRBJ2-3
CDR3nt: TGTGCCACCAGTGATTTGACGGAGACAGATACGCAGTATTTT
CDR3aa: CATSDLTETDTQYF

abundance: -
v_gene: TRBV18
d_gene: TRBD1
j_gene: TRBJ2-7
CDR3nt: TGTGCCAGCTCGTGGACAGGGCCAACCTACGAGCAGTACTTC
CDR3aa: CASSWTGPTYEQYF

abundance: once
v_gene: TRBV13
d_gene: TRBD1
j_gene: TRBJ1-1
CDR3nt: TGTGCCAGCAGCTTGGGACAGGGGTCGATAGGGACTGAAGCTTTCTTT
CDR3aa: CASSLGQGSIGTEAFF

abundance: -
v_gene: TRBV28
d_gene: -
j_gene: TRBJ1-5
CDR3nt: TGTGCCAGCCACGACGGGCGACATCAGCCCCAGCATTTT
CDR3aa: CASHDGRHQPQHF